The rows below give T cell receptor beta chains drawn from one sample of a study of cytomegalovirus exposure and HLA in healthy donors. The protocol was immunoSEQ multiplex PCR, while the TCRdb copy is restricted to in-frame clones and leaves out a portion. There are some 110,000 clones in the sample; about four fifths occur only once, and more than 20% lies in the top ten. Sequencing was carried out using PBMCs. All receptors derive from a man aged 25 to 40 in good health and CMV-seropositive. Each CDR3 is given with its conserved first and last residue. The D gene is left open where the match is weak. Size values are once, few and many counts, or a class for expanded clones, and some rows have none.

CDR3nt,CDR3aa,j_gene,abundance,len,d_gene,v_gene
TGTGCCAGCTCACCAGGTGCGGGGATGTATAGCAATCAGCCCCAGCATTTT,CASSPGAGMYSNQPQHF,TRBJ1-5,NA,17,NA,TRBV18
TGCGCCAGACACTTTACGGGAGCTTTCTTT,CARHFTGAFF,TRBJ1-1,NA,10,NA,TRBV10-1
TGTGCCAGCAGCCAGACCAGGTTAGCGGGGGGACTACAAGAGACCCAGTACTTC,CASSQTRLAGGLQETQYF,TRBJ2-5,few,18,TRBD2,TRBV4-2
TGTGCCAGCAGCGCACTCACAACTAATGAAAAACTGTTTTTT,CASSALTTNEKLFF,TRBJ1-4,NA,14,NA,TRBV9
TGCGCCAGCAGCCCAACTCCGACAGGCTCCGGGGAGACCCAGTACTTC,CASSPTPTGSGETQYF,TRBJ2-5,NA,16,NA,TRBV5-1
TGTGCCAGTAGTCAGGGACAGGGAAAACTGTTTTTT,CASSQGQGKLFF,TRBJ1-4,NA,12,TRBD1,TRBV19
TGTGCCAGCAGTTTACCCCCTCGGACAGGGGGCCTCCTCTATGGCTACACCTTC,CASSLPPRTGGLLYGYTF,TRBJ1-2,few,18,TRBD1,TRBV28
TGCGCCAGCAGCCAAGATCCCGGGACAGGGGGTTTTCTGAACACTGAAGCTTTCTTT,CASSQDPGTGGFLNTEAFF,TRBJ1-1,few,19,TRBD1,TRBV4-1
TGTGCCAGTAGTATGGGGGGACAGGGGGCTAAGGGCTACACCTTC,CASSMGGQGAKGYTF,TRBJ1-2,once,15,TRBD1,TRBV19
TGTGCCAGCAGCTCCGAGGGTTCACCCCTCCACTTT,CASSSEGSPLHF,TRBJ1-6,NA,12,NA,TRBV5-4
TGTGCCAGTAGTATCTGGGGACAGGGGGATTTGAACACTGAAGCTTTCTTT,CASSIWGQGDLNTEAFF,TRBJ1-1,few,17,TRBD1,TRBV19
TGTGCCAGCAGACTAGCGGGAGACACAGATACGCAGTATTTT,CASRLAGDTDTQYF,TRBJ2-3,NA,14,TRBD2,TRBV28
TGCGCCAGCAGCTTGGATTCCACAGGGGGGACAGATACGCAGTATTTT,CASSLDSTGGTDTQYF,TRBJ2-3,NA,16,TRBD1,TRBV5-1
TGTGCCAGCTCACCTCGACTAGCGGGAGGATACAATGAGCAGTTCTTC,CASSPRLAGGYNEQFF,TRBJ2-1,once,16,TRBD2,TRBV18
TGTGCCAGCAGGTCCCAGGGCGAGTCACCCCTCCACTTT,CASRSQGESPLHF,TRBJ1-6,NA,13,NA,TRBV7-9
TGTGCTAGTGGTTTGGTGGGGACAGGAGATTATACGCAGTATTTT,CASGLVGTGDYTQYF,TRBJ2-3,NA,15,TRBD1,TRBV12-5
TGTGCCAGCAGTGTCAACGGGGTGTTCAATACGAATGAGCAGTTCTTC,CASSVNGVFNTNEQFF,TRBJ2-1,NA,16,NA,TRBV25-1
TGTGCCAGCAGCCCCCAGGCAGACTACTACAATGAGCAGTTCTTC,CASSPQADYYNEQFF,TRBJ2-1,NA,15,NA,TRBV11-3
TGCAGCGTTGGCCAGGGGACGAATTCACCCCTCCACTTT,CSVGQGTNSPLHF,TRBJ1-6,NA,13,NA,TRBV29-1